These T cell receptor beta chains were read from a single sample in a study of shared clonotypes between healthy human individuals. Data came from immunoSEQ multiplex PCR; TCRdb stores just in-frame clones and leaves some out. The data hold under 850,000 clones, with 80% to 95% observed a single time. Sequenced material: naive CD8+ T cells sorted from blood. All receptors derive from a man under 40 in good health. Each CDR3 is given with its conserved first and last residue. Each record gives: clone size, J gene, D gene, V gene, CDR3 DNA, CDR3 protein. The D gene is left open where the match is weak. For some rows the clone size is stated as once, few or many, or as a class when expanded; others skip it.

abundance: NA
j_gene: TRBJ1-3
d_gene: NA
v_gene: TRBV9
CDR3nt: TGTGCCAGCAGTGGGACCGGCTCTGGAAACACCATATATTTT
CDR3aa: CASSGTGSGNTIYF

abundance: NA
j_gene: TRBJ1-2
d_gene: NA
v_gene: TRBV10-3
CDR3nt: TGTGCCATCACCAAAACAGAGGGCTATGGCTACACCTTC
CDR3aa: CAITKTEGYGYTF

abundance: NA
j_gene: TRBJ2-7
d_gene: TRBD2
v_gene: TRBV5-1
CDR3nt: TGCGCCAGCAGCTTGTGGGCTAGCGGGAGTAGTACGAGAGTTTATGGCTACGAGCAGTACTTC
CDR3aa: CASSLWASGSSTRVYGYEQYF

abundance: NA
j_gene: TRBJ2-5
d_gene: TRBD2
v_gene: TRBV7-9
CDR3nt: TGTGCCAGCAGCCCATTAGCGGGAGAAGAGACCCAGTACTTC
CDR3aa: CASSPLAGEETQYF

abundance: NA
j_gene: TRBJ1-2
d_gene: NA
v_gene: TRBV19
CDR3nt: TGTGCCAGTAGCCCCCGGCCGACGCCAGACTATGGCTACACCTTC
CDR3aa: CASSPRPTPDYGYTF

abundance: once
j_gene: TRBJ1-5
d_gene: NA
v_gene: TRBV6-1
CDR3nt: TGTGCCAGCGTACCTTTCCGGGGAAATCAGCCCCAGCATTTT
CDR3aa: CASVPFRGNQPQHF

abundance: NA
j_gene: TRBJ2-1
d_gene: TRBD2
v_gene: TRBV10-1
CDR3nt: TGCGCCAGCAGTGAGTCGGGTGCTAGCGGGAGGTTAATTAATGAGCAGTTCTTC
CDR3aa: CASSESGASGRLINEQFF

abundance: NA
j_gene: TRBJ2-7
d_gene: TRBD2
v_gene: TRBV27
CDR3nt: TGTGCCAGCACCCTGTCAGCGGGGGCCTACGAGCAGTACTTC
CDR3aa: CASTLSAGAYEQYF

abundance: once
j_gene: TRBJ2-3
d_gene: NA
v_gene: TRBV4-3
CDR3nt: TGCGCCAGCAGCCAAGAACCCCTTGGTGGGAGTAAGGATACGCAGTATTTT
CDR3aa: CASSQEPLGGSKDTQYF

abundance: NA
j_gene: TRBJ2-7
d_gene: TRBD2
v_gene: TRBV15
CDR3nt: TGTGCCACCAGCCTCCAGACTAGCGGGATCTACGAGCAGTACTTC
CDR3aa: CATSLQTSGIYEQYF

abundance: few
j_gene: TRBJ2-1
d_gene: TRBD2
v_gene: TRBV10-3
CDR3nt: TGTGCCATCAGTGCCGCTAGCGGGACTCTATACAATGAGCAGTTCTTC
CDR3aa: CAISAASGTLYNEQFF

abundance: NA
j_gene: TRBJ2-3
d_gene: NA
v_gene: TRBV6-6
CDR3nt: TGTGCCAGCAGTTACTCCCCTTTGGGGAGCACAGATACGCAGTATTTT
CDR3aa: CASSYSPLGSTDTQYF

abundance: NA
j_gene: TRBJ2-1
d_gene: NA
v_gene: TRBV5-1
CDR3nt: TGCGCCAGCAGCTTGGAACAGGTGGGCTACAATGAGCAGTTCTTC
CDR3aa: CASSLEQVGYNEQFF

abundance: NA
j_gene: TRBJ2-1
d_gene: NA
v_gene: TRBV28
CDR3nt: TGTGCCAGCATCTCTTCGGAGGGTGAGCAGTTCTTC
CDR3aa: CASISSEGEQFF

abundance: NA
j_gene: TRBJ2-5
d_gene: NA
v_gene: TRBV9
CDR3nt: TGTGCCAGCAGCGTAGAGTCGACGGCAGAGACCCAGTACTTC
CDR3aa: CASSVESTAETQYF

abundance: NA
j_gene: TRBJ1-2
d_gene: NA
v_gene: TRBV5-4
CDR3nt: TGTGCCAGCAGCTTCTTCGGGGGGCGAAATGGCTACACCTTC
CDR3aa: CASSFFGGRNGYTF

abundance: NA
j_gene: TRBJ1-1
d_gene: NA
v_gene: TRBV9
CDR3nt: TGTGCCAGCAGCGTGGGCTTGGGGCTCAGTGAAGCTTTCTTT
CDR3aa: CASSVGLGLSEAFF

abundance: many
j_gene: TRBJ2-1
d_gene: TRBD2
v_gene: TRBV18
CDR3nt: TGTGCCAGCTCCCGGGAGGGGCTCACCTACAATGAGCAGTTCTTC
CDR3aa: CASSREGLTYNEQFF

abundance: NA
j_gene: TRBJ1-4
d_gene: TRBD1
v_gene: TRBV11-2
CDR3nt: TGTGCCAGCAGCTCTAACAGGGGGCGTGGAGAAAAACTGTTTTTT
CDR3aa: CASSSNRGRGEKLFF

abundance: NA
j_gene: TRBJ2-1
d_gene: TRBD2
v_gene: TRBV4-1
CDR3nt: TGCGCCAGCAGCCAAACCCCAGGGGGGACTAGCGGACTCAATGAGCAGTTCTTC
CDR3aa: CASSQTPGGTSGLNEQFF

abundance: once
j_gene: TRBJ1-5
d_gene: NA
v_gene: TRBV19
CDR3nt: TGTGCCAGTAGTATCGATTTGGGAAATCAGCCCCAGCATTTT
CDR3aa: CASSIDLGNQPQHF

abundance: NA
j_gene: TRBJ2-7
d_gene: TRBD1
v_gene: TRBV7-9
CDR3nt: TGTGCCAGCAGCTTCTCGGTAGGGACAGGGGCTTCCTACGAGCAGTACTTC
CDR3aa: CASSFSVGTGASYEQYF

abundance: NA
j_gene: TRBJ2-3
d_gene: TRBD1
v_gene: TRBV2
CDR3nt: TGTGCCAGCTGCGTCCGGGACAGGGGTCGAGATACGCAGTATTTT
CDR3aa: CASCVRDRGRDTQYF

abundance: NA
j_gene: TRBJ2-5
d_gene: TRBD1
v_gene: TRBV5-1
CDR3nt: TGCGCCAGCAGTTCCGGACAGGGCGGCGAGACCCAGTACTTC
CDR3aa: CASSSGQGGETQYF

abundance: NA
j_gene: TRBJ2-5
d_gene: NA
v_gene: TRBV7-6
CDR3nt: TGTGCCAGCAGCACCCGTTGGGCAGAACAAGAGACCCAGTACTTC
CDR3aa: CASSTRWAEQETQYF

abundance: NA
j_gene: TRBJ1-4
d_gene: NA
v_gene: TRBV9
CDR3nt: TGTGCCAGCAGCGCACCGGGAGGGAGAGGGGAAAAACTGTTTTTT
CDR3aa: CASSAPGGRGEKLFF

abundance: NA
j_gene: TRBJ2-7
d_gene: NA
v_gene: TRBV29-1
CDR3nt: TGCAGCGTTGTTGAAAAGGTCGTGGCGGGTGGTGGGGGGTACGAGCAGTACTTC
CDR3aa: CSVVEKVVAGGGGYEQYF

abundance: NA
j_gene: TRBJ2-7
d_gene: TRBD2
v_gene: TRBV10-3
CDR3nt: TGTGCCATCAGTGAGGTAGCGGGAAACTACGAGCAGTACTTC
CDR3aa: CAISEVAGNYEQYF

abundance: NA
j_gene: TRBJ2-1
d_gene: TRBD2
v_gene: TRBV19
CDR3nt: TGTGCCAGTAGTCCACGGACTAGCGGACCCTACAATGAGCAGTTCTTC
CDR3aa: CASSPRTSGPYNEQFF

abundance: NA
j_gene: TRBJ2-3
d_gene: NA
v_gene: TRBV7-6
CDR3nt: TGTGCCAGCAGCCGGCCAATAGGGCGGAATGAAGATACGCAGTATTTT
CDR3aa: CASSRPIGRNEDTQYF

abundance: NA
j_gene: TRBJ1-1
d_gene: NA
v_gene: TRBV7-9
CDR3nt: TGTGCCAGCACCCTTGGGAACACTGAAGCTTTCTTT
CDR3aa: CASTLGNTEAFF

abundance: NA
j_gene: TRBJ2-3
d_gene: TRBD1
v_gene: TRBV27
CDR3nt: TGTGCCAGCAGTGCCAATAAGGGGGCCATTAACACAGATACGCAGTATTTT
CDR3aa: CASSANKGAINTDTQYF

abundance: NA
j_gene: TRBJ2-2
d_gene: TRBD2
v_gene: TRBV10-3
CDR3nt: TGTGCCATCAGTGCCATCGAGCGGGAGTTAACCGGGGAGCTGTTTTTT
CDR3aa: CAISAIERELTGELFF

abundance: NA
j_gene: TRBJ2-5
d_gene: NA
v_gene: TRBV14
CDR3nt: TGTGCCAGCAGCCAAGATGCTTTGACAAACTTCAAAGAGACCCAGTACTTC
CDR3aa: CASSQDALTNFKETQYF

abundance: NA
j_gene: TRBJ2-1
d_gene: NA
v_gene: TRBV30
CDR3nt: TGTGCCTGGGCGCCCTACTCCTACAATGAGCAGTTCTTC
CDR3aa: CAWAPYSYNEQFF

abundance: NA
j_gene: TRBJ2-7
d_gene: NA
v_gene: TRBV7-9
CDR3nt: TGTGCCAGCAGCACCACCAGGGGAGTCATCCGGTACGAGCAGTACTTC
CDR3aa: CASSTTRGVIRYEQYF

abundance: once
j_gene: TRBJ1-5
d_gene: NA
v_gene: TRBV4-3
CDR3nt: TGCGCCAGCAGCCAGGATAATCAGCCCCAGCATTTT
CDR3aa: CASSQDNQPQHF

abundance: once
j_gene: TRBJ2-2
d_gene: NA
v_gene: TRBV6-6
CDR3nt: TGTGCCAGCAGTTACTCGCAAGAGGTGGGGGGGGAGCTGTTTTTT
CDR3aa: CASSYSQEVGGELFF

abundance: NA
j_gene: TRBJ2-1
d_gene: TRBD2
v_gene: TRBV9
CDR3nt: TGTGCCAGCAGCGTAGGCGGGAGTACAACCTACAATGAGCAGTTCTTC
CDR3aa: CASSVGGSTTYNEQFF

abundance: NA
j_gene: TRBJ2-7
d_gene: NA
v_gene: TRBV28
CDR3nt: TGTGCCAGCAGTTCCTACAGCTACGAGCAGTACTTC
CDR3aa: CASSSYSYEQYF

abundance: once
j_gene: TRBJ2-1
d_gene: TRBD2
v_gene: TRBV9
CDR3nt: TGTGCCAGCAGCGTAGCTACTAGCGACTCCTACAATGAGCAGTTCTTC
CDR3aa: CASSVATSDSYNEQFF

abundance: NA
j_gene: TRBJ2-5
d_gene: NA
v_gene: TRBV5-4
CDR3nt: TGTGCCAGCAGCTTTGAGGTACAAGAGACCCAGTACTTC
CDR3aa: CASSFEVQETQYF

abundance: NA
j_gene: TRBJ1-2
d_gene: NA
v_gene: TRBV7-9
CDR3nt: TGTGCCAGCAGCCCACTCCCCGGCGACCTTAACTATGGCTACACCTTC
CDR3aa: CASSPLPGDLNYGYTF

abundance: NA
j_gene: TRBJ1-1
d_gene: NA
v_gene: TRBV7-9
CDR3nt: TGTGCCAGCAGCCTGGTGGCAGGGATGAACACTGAAGCTTTCTTT
CDR3aa: CASSLVAGMNTEAFF

abundance: many
j_gene: TRBJ2-1
d_gene: TRBD2
v_gene: TRBV7-7
CDR3nt: TGTGCTAGCAGCCAGCTTCCGGGACTAGCGGGAGAACAGCAGTTCTTC
CDR3aa: CASSQLPGLAGEQQFF

abundance: NA
j_gene: TRBJ2-1
d_gene: NA
v_gene: TRBV5-4
CDR3nt: TGTGCCAGCAGCAACCGCGAGGAGGGACATGAGCAGTTCTTC
CDR3aa: CASSNREEGHEQFF

abundance: NA
j_gene: TRBJ2-7
d_gene: TRBD2
v_gene: TRBV6-1
CDR3nt: TGTGCCAGCAGTGAGATAATGGGACTAGCGGGAGTTGGGCAGTACGAGCAGTACTTC
CDR3aa: CASSEIMGLAGVGQYEQYF

abundance: NA
j_gene: TRBJ2-7
d_gene: NA
v_gene: TRBV27
CDR3nt: TGTGCCAGCAGACCTTGGGACATCTCCTACGAGCAGTACTTC
CDR3aa: CASRPWDISYEQYF

abundance: NA
j_gene: TRBJ2-1
d_gene: TRBD2
v_gene: TRBV7-2
CDR3nt: TGTGCCAGCAGCTTAGCGGGACTAGCGGGAGGGTCGAACAATGAGCAGTTCTTC
CDR3aa: CASSLAGLAGGSNNEQFF

abundance: NA
j_gene: TRBJ2-7
d_gene: NA
v_gene: TRBV11-2
CDR3nt: TGTGCCAGCAGCTTGGCAGGGACCTACGAGCAGTACTTC
CDR3aa: CASSLAGTYEQYF

abundance: NA
j_gene: TRBJ2-7
d_gene: TRBD1
v_gene: TRBV27
CDR3nt: TGTGCCACCGCCCAGGGGACAGGGCTTTACGCCGAGCAGTACTTC
CDR3aa: CATAQGTGLYAEQYF

abundance: NA
j_gene: TRBJ2-2
d_gene: NA
v_gene: TRBV7-9
CDR3nt: TGTGCCAGCAGCGACGGTTCGGGGGGCAACACCGGGGAGCTGTTTTTT
CDR3aa: CASSDGSGGNTGELFF

abundance: NA
j_gene: TRBJ2-5
d_gene: NA
v_gene: TRBV18
CDR3nt: TGTGCCAGCTCACCAAAGGGGAGTAGGCAAGAGACCCAGTACTTC
CDR3aa: CASSPKGSRQETQYF

abundance: NA
j_gene: TRBJ2-7
d_gene: NA
v_gene: TRBV4-1
CDR3nt: TGCGCCAGCAGCCAAGCAATGGACTACGAGCAGTACTTC
CDR3aa: CASSQAMDYEQYF

abundance: NA
j_gene: TRBJ2-2
d_gene: NA
v_gene: TRBV2
CDR3nt: TGTGCCAGCGGGCAACCGAACACCGGGGAGCTGTTTTTT
CDR3aa: CASGQPNTGELFF

abundance: NA
j_gene: TRBJ2-5
d_gene: TRBD2
v_gene: TRBV9
CDR3nt: TGTGCCAGCAGCCCCCCCGGGGGAGGGTATAGGGAGACCCAGTACTTC
CDR3aa: CASSPPGGGYRETQYF

abundance: NA
j_gene: TRBJ2-7
d_gene: NA
v_gene: TRBV4-1
CDR3nt: TGCGCCAGCAGCCATAGCTTCGGGCAGGGTGGGTACGAGCAGTACTTC
CDR3aa: CASSHSFGQGGYEQYF